Below, 13 T cell receptor beta chains from the same sample are listed, as sequenced in a study of blood T cell repertoires in COVID-19. Clones were sequenced by immunoSEQ multiplex PCR, and TCRdb holds only the in-frame ones, with some missing. The table includes approximately 150,000 clones, roughly 81% detected once. The sample comprised peripheral blood. The source is a human donor with acute or convalescent COVID-19. The donor label of this sample is uncertain.

The chain is built from TRBV18 and TRBJ1-2; perhaps TRBD1 as D (6 bases). This CDR3 has 14 amino acids. Germline values: CDR1 KGHSH, CDR2 LQKENI. The V and J ends lost 3 bases and 3 bases respectively, with 11 bases between them. DNA for the CDR3: TGTGCCAGCTCACCGCCAGGGGCCGACTATGGCTACACCTTC. This codes for CASSPPGADYGYTF.

The chain links TRBV6-4 to TRBJ1-3, with 8 positions matching TRBD1. The germline V gene has CDR1 MRHNA and CDR2 SNTAGT. V shed 6 bases, J shed 0 bases, and the junction held 7 bases outside the gene matches. This CDR3 contains 16 residues. CDR3 coding DNA: TGTGCCAGCAGGACCACTGACAGGGGCTCTGGAAACACCATATATTTT. Its translation is CASRTTDRGSGNTIYF.

This chain uses TRBV7-2 with TRBJ1-1; D is undetermined. Between the trimmed V and J ends, which lost 2 bases and 4 bases, there was a span of 14 bases. The V gene's germline CDR1 is SGHTA and CDR2 FQGNSA. This CDR3 contains 15 residues. The CDR3 sequence: CASSLHQGAITEAFF. Written as DNA, the CDR3 is TGTGCCAGCAGCTTACACCAAGGAGCCATCACTGAAGCTTTCTTT. Full variable domain (remainder filled in from reference TRBV7-2 and TRBJ1-1): GAGVSQSPSNKVTEKGKDVELRCDPISGHTALYWYRQSLGQGLEFLIYFQGNSAPDKSGLPSDRFSAERTGGSVSTLTIQRTQQEDSAVYLCASSLHQGAITEAFFGQGTRLTVV.

The chain recombines TRBV3-1 (or the pseudogene TRBV3-2) with TRBJ2-2; tentatively, D is TRBD1 (6 bases). CDR3 length: 17 residues. The V gene lost 1 base and the J gene lost 0 bases, with 12 bases spanning the gap. Germline-derived CDR1 and CDR2 are LGHDT and YNNKEL (reference sequence). The DNA of the CDR3 is TGTGCCAGCAGCCAAGTTCTGCAGGGGCCGAACACCGGGGAGCTGTTTTTT. Its protein product is CASSQVLQGPNTGELFF.

A single count supports this clone. The CDR3 sequence is CSVLGYTF. The DNA for the CDR3 is TGCAGCGTTCTTGGCTACACCTTC. The gene calls are TRBV29-1 and TRBJ1-2; D remains unclear. The CDR3 runs to 8 residues. Trimming left V 5 bases short and J 7 bases short, with 2 bases between. Per the germline V gene, CDR1 is SQVTM and CDR2 is ANQGSEA.

The CDR3 DNA reads TGTGCCAGCTCACCATACCGGGACAACTACGAGCAGTACTTC. Translating gives CASSPYRDNYEQYF. The chain has TRBV18 and TRBJ2-7, with D possibly matching TRBD1 (6 bases). Germline values: CDR1 KGHSH, CDR2 LQKENI. Deletions cut 2 bases from V and 3 bases from J, with 11 bases between. CDR3 length: 14 amino acids. The whole variable domain, filled in from reference TRBV18 and TRBJ2-7, reads NAGVMQNPRHLVRRRGQEARLRCSPMKGHSHVYWYRQLPEEGLKFMVYLQKENIIDESGMPKERFSAEFPKEGPSILRIQQVVRGDSAAYFCASSPYRDNYEQYFGPGTRLTVT.

Here the CDR3 reads CASTRPLQDGYTF. The CDR3 DNA reads as TGTGCCAGCACACGTCCGTTACAGGATGGCTACACCTTC. V usage is TRBV9 and J usage is TRBJ1-2; D may be TRBD1 (5 bases). Deletions cut 6 bases from V and 6 bases from J, with 15 bases between. In germline, CDR1 is SGDLS, CDR2 YYNGEE. The CDR3 totals 13 residues. Combining the CDR3 with reference TRBV9 and TRBJ1-2 gives the whole variable domain DSGVTQTPKHLITATGQRVTLRCSPRSGDLSVYWYQQSLDQGLQFLIQYYNGEERAKGNILERFSAQQFPDLHSELNLSSLELGDSALYFCASTRPLQDGYTFGSGTRLTVV.

The V gene is TRBV20-1, the J gene TRBJ2-1, with D tentatively TRBD2 (5 bases). V was pared by 3 bases and J by 0 bases, with 12 bases between. The length of the CDR3 is 15 residues. CDR1 DFQATT and CDR2 SNEGSKA come from the germline V gene (reference sequence). CDR3 residues: CSASLRESSYNEQFF. Written as DNA, the CDR3 is TGCAGTGCTAGTTTGAGGGAAAGCTCCTACAATGAGCAGTTCTTC.

The chain is built from TRBV18 and TRBJ1-2; D possibly corresponds to TRBD1 (5 bases). Trimming cost V 6 bases and J 3 bases, with 8 bases left between them. Germline CDR1 and CDR2: KGHSH and LQKENI. The length of the CDR3 is 12 residues. The CDR3 region is CASSPTDYGYTF. CDR3 coding DNA: TGTGCCAGCTCGCCGACAGACTATGGCTACACCTTC.

This chain connects TRBV4-2 to TRBJ2-7; 11 positions agree with TRBD2. V shed 3 bases and J 4 bases; nucleotides not matched to a gene: 2. Germline V gene sequence: CDR1 LGHNA, CDR2 YNFKEQ. CDR3 length equals 14 residues. The CDR3: CASSQTSGTYEQYF. CDR3 nucleotides: TGTGCCAGCAGCCAGACTAGCGGGACATACGAGCAGTACTTC.

The table lists this clone with a few counts. The CDR3 DNA is TGTGCCAGCAGTGGACAGGGGTCTTCACCCCTCCACTTT. It encodes CASSGQGSSPLHF. This chain joins TRBV9 and TRBJ1-6; 9 bases agree with TRBD1. V lost 5 bases, J lost 9 bases, and 3 bases stayed unmatched. The CDR3 runs 13 residues. Germline assignment: CDR1 SGDLS and CDR2 YYNGEE.

The V gene is TRBV7-9, the J gene TRBJ1-2, with TRBD1 matching 9 bases. Germline V CDR1 and CDR2: SEHNR, FQNEAQ (reference sequence). The CDR3 runs 15 residues. V was pared by 5 bases and J by 7 bases, with 11 bases of the junction left unmatched. The CDR3 DNA reads as TGTGCCAGCAGCCCAACCGGGACAGGGCAGGGTGGCTACACCTTC. Encoded protein: CASSPTGTGQGGYTF.

The chain is built from TRBV19 and TRBJ1-5; possible D gene TRBD1, 5 bases. V dropped 6 bases and J dropped 6 bases, with 18 bases sitting between them. CDR1 and CDR2 (germline): LNHDA, SQIVND (reference sequence). The CDR3 loop spans 15 amino acids. Here the CDR3 reads CASSGGVINVQPQHF. The CDR3 DNA sequence: TGTGCCAGTAGCGGGGGGGTTATTAACGTTCAGCCCCAGCATTTT.